This T cell receptor beta chain appears in the sequencing data of a study of follicular helper T cells after annual influenza vaccination (dated 2017 in TCRdb). General notes on the study: After each seasonal influenza vaccination, blood samples were collected on days 0, 7 and 28. To look at recall of cTfh clones, some subjects were tracked through successive annual vaccinations covering the 2013-2014, 2014-2015 and 2015-2016 seasons. One week after vaccination, a second recruited cohort of more than nine subjects (Table S1) displayed a similar ICOS+CD38+ cTfh response. Multi-year samples were available from six subjects, with four subjects covering two vaccination seasons and two subjects covering three seasons. The 2015 samples were processed right after collection, while the 2013-2014 samples were cryopreserved.

The investigation overall reported the following: Successive annual vaccinations recalled a recurrent oligoclonal ICOS+CD38+ cTfh response that contained tetramer and AIM influenza-specific clonotypes. Undersampling of the much larger non-cTfh compartments could not be excluded when assessing influenza clone enrichment. Day 7 ICOS+CD38+ clones were most often found later in ICOS-CD38- cTfh, suggesting that subset may serve as a memory reservoir. ICOS+CD38+ cTfh clonality correlated with the frequency of that population, and its change correlated with the change in circulating plasmablast frequency. Rare clonotypes could not be sampled because productive TCRB sequences were recovered from only roughly 9.5-20% of the analyzed cells.

The method behind the library was the immunoSEQ multiplex PCR assay. Adaptive Biotechnologies carried out TCRB amplification, library preparation, sequencing and preliminary bioinformatics at Survey level resolution. In the original analysis: Clonality was computed in R as 1 minus normalized Shannon entropy; the Gini index was calculated with the R package ineq. Overlap score was defined as the summed counts of shared sequences divided by the total counts of all sequences in both compared samples. The significance of shared clonotypes was tested with Fisher's exact test, assuming a theoretical repertoire of 10^7 TCRB sequences. TCRdb took over this immuneACCESS table, retaining in-frame rearrangements with V and J assigned. Such tables are incomplete; in checked studies, under half of the missing clones stem from an unresolved V gene, and the remainder is unexplained. D and trimming were read from the DNA, whereas the V and J calls and clone size are those reported in that table. The sample contains around 13,000 clones, about 78% of them found a single time. The ten largest account for 0.4% to 0.55% of the sample.

In the paper's terms, the time point label means: 2014-2015 season, pre-vaccination. Adults received seasonal inactivated influenza vaccine (Fluvarix), and TCRB sequencing tracked sorted blood CD4 subsets before and after vaccination. To be eligible, subjects had to be community-dwelling and could not have received an influenza vaccine during the previous 6 months. Exclusions included influenza vaccine contraindications, substance abuse, HIV/AIDS, active malignancy, immunomodulatory medication and active illness such as respiratory infection. At each time point, somewhere between 40 and 100 mL of blood was taken. Either Ficoll-Paque PLUS or SepMate separation was used to isolate PBMC. As a comparison non-Tfh subset, CXCR5- memory CD4 T cells were sorted. Before DNA was extracted, the cell subsets were sorted from PBMC using a BD FACS Aria. As for this clone: Its antigen target is currently unknown. No base qualities exist here, and no much larger clone lies one base off it.

The germline V gene sets CDR1 to SGDLS and CDR2 to YYNGEE. The germline ends are 15 bases apart after V is trimmed by 0 bases and J by 5 bases. From the cysteine through the phenylalanine, the CDR3 covers 16 amino acids. Of the read, only the CDR3 DNA is kept; its 48 bases are in frame from base 1. This specimen consisted of CXCR5- memory CD4+ T cells sorted from blood, obtained on the day of influenza vaccination. Per the publication, the cell subset or site label means: CXCR5- memory CD4 T cells. The clonotype was recovered from an adult who received the influenza vaccine. The chain is made from TRBV9 and TRBJ2-1; no D segment can be confidently identified. The DNA sequence follows: TGTGCCAGCAGCGTAGGGGTGACTCCCCTCAACAATGAGCAGTTCTTC. The translation is CASSVGVTPLNNEQFF.